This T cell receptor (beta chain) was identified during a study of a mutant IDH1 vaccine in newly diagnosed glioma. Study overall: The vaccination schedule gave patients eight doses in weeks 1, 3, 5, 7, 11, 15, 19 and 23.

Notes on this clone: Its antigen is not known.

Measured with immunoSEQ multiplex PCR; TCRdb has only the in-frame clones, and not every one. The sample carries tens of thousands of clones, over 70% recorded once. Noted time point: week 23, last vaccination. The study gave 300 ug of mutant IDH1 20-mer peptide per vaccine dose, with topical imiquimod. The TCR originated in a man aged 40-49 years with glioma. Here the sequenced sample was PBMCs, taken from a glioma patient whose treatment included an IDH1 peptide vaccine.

In DNA, the CDR3 is TGTGCCAGCAGCCGCCTGTTAGCGGGCCCCCACGAGCAGTACTTC. It is translated as CASSRLLAGPHEQYF. V usage is TRBV6-5 and J usage is TRBJ2-7, with 7 bases that match TRBD2. The CDR3 has 15 amino acids. The V segment lost 6 bases and the J segment 5 bases; nucleotides outside the gene matches: 13. Germline V lookup: CDR1 MNHEY, CDR2 SVGAGI.